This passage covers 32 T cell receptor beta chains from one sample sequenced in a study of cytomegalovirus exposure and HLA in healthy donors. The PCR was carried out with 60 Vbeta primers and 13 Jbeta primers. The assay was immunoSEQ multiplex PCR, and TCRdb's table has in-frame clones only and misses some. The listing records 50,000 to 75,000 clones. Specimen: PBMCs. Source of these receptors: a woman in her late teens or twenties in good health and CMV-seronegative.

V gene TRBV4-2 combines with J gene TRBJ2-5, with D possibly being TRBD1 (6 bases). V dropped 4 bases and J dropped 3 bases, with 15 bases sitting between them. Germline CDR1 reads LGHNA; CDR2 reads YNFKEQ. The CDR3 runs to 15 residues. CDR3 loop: CASSRLMRGKETQYF. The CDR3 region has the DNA TGTGCCAGCAGCCGTCTTATGAGGGGGAAAGAGACCCAGTACTTC.

This CDR3 reads CASRELAGVTGHEQYF. In DNA form, the CDR3 reads TGTGCCAGCAGAGAACTAGCGGGAGTCACTGGTCACGAGCAGTACTTC. The V call is TRBV27, the J call TRBJ2-7; 11 bases match TRBD2. CDR3 length: 16 amino acids. Looked up from germline, CDR1 is MNHEY and CDR2 is SMNVEV (reference sequence). The V segment lost 6 bases and the J segment 5 bases; nucleotides outside the gene matches: 12.

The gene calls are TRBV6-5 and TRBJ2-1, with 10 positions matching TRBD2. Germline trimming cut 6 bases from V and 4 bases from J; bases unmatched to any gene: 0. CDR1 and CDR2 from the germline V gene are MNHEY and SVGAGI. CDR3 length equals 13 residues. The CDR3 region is CASRTSGYNEQFF. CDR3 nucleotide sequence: TGTGCCAGCAGGACTAGCGGGTACAATGAGCAGTTCTTC.

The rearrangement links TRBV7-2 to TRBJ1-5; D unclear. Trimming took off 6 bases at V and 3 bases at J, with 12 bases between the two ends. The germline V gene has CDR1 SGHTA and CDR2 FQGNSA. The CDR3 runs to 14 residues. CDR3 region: CASSPSPFNQPQHF. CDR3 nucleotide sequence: TGTGCCAGCAGTCCGAGTCCTTTCAATCAGCCCCAGCATTTT.

The CDR3 DNA sequence: TGTGCCAGCAGCGTAGGCCAGGGGGCGTCCTACGAGCAGTACTTC. It translates to CASSVGQGASYEQYF. This sequence joins TRBV9 and TRBJ2-7; 8 nucleotides line up with TRBD1. The J segment lost 1 base and the V segment lost 0 bases, leaving 3 bases of the junction unmatched. The CDR3 consists of 15 residues. The germline CDR1 and CDR2 sequences are SGDLS and YYNGEE.

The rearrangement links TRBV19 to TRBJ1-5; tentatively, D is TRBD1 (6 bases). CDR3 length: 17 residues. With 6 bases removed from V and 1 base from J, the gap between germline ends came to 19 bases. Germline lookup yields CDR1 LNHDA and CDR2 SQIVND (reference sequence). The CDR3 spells CASSPGEGRWSNQPQHF. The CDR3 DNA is TGTGCCAGTAGCCCAGGGGAGGGTAGATGGAGCAATCAGCCCCAGCATTTT.

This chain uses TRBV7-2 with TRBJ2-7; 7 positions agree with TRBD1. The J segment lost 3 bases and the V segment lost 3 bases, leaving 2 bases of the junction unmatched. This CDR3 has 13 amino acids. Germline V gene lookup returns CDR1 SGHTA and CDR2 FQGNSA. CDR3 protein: CASSFGTDYEQYF. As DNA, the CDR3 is TGTGCCAGCAGCTTCGGGACAGACTACGAGCAGTACTTC.

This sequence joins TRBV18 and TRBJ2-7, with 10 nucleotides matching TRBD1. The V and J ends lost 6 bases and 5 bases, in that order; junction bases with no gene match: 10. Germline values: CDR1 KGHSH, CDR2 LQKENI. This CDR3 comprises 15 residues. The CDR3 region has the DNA TGTGCCAGCTCCTCTCGGACAGGGGGTTCCCACGAGCAGTACTTC. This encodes CASSSRTGGSHEQYF.

The CDR3 sequence is CASSSAGGYEQYF. The DNA for the CDR3 is TGTGCCAGCAGCTCAGCGGGAGGTTACGAGCAGTACTTC. The chain carries TRBV11-2 and TRBJ2-7, with 9 bases fitting TRBD2. The V and J ends lost 4 bases and 4 bases, in that order; junction bases with no gene match: 2. Germline CDR1 reads SGHAT; CDR2 reads FQNNGV. The CDR3 runs 13 residues.

CDR3 nucleotides: TGCGCCAGCAGCTTGGGCAGCGGGGAGCTGTTTTTT. Amino acid sequence: CASSLGSGELFF. J is TRBJ2-2 and V is TRBV5-1; D uncertain. The length of the CDR3 is 12 residues. Germline V gene lookup returns CDR1 SGHRS and CDR2 YFSETQ. V lost 0 bases and J lost 7, with 4 bases in between.

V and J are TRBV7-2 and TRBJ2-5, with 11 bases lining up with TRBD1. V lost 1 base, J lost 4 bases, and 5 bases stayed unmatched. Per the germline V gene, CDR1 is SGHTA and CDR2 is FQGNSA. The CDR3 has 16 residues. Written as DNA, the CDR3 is TGTGCCAGCAGCTTAGGATGGACAGGGGGCGCAGAGACCCAGTACTTC. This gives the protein CASSLGWTGGAETQYF. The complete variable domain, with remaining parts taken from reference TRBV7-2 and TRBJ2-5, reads GAGVSQSPSNKVTEKGKDVELRCDPISGHTALYWYRQSLGQGLEFLIYFQGNSAPDKSGLPSDRFSAERTGGSVSTLTIQRTQQEDSAVYLCASSLGWTGGAETQYFGPGTRLLVL.

CDR3 bases: TGTGCCAGCTCGCTGATGACAGGGCCGAACACTGAAGCTTTCTTT. It codes for CASSLMTGPNTEAFF. V and J are TRBV18 and TRBJ1-1; 7 bases are shared with TRBD1. This CDR3 is 15 amino acids long. Trimming took 6 bases from V and 1 from J; bases not matched to a gene: 8. Germline CDR1 is KGHSH and CDR2 is LQKENI. The variable domain in full, with the rest retrieved from reference TRBV18 and TRBJ1-1, is NAGVMQNPRHLVRRRGQEARLRCSPMKGHSHVYWYRQLPEEGLKFMVYLQKENIIDESGMPKERFSAEFPKEGPSILRIQQVVRGDSAAYFCASSLMTGPNTEAFFGQGTRLTVV.

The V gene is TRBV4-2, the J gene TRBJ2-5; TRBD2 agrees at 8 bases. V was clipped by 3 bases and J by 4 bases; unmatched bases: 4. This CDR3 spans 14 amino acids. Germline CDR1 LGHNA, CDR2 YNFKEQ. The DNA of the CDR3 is TGTGCCAGCAGCCAGAGCGGGAGTGGAGAGACCCAGTACTTC. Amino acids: CASSQSGSGETQYF.

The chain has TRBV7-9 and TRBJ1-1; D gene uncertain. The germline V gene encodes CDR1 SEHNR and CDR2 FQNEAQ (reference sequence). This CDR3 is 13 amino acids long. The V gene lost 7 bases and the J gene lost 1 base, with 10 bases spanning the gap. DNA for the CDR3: TGTGCCAGCAAAACACAGAGGAACACTGAAGCTTTCTTT. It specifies CASKTQRNTEAFF. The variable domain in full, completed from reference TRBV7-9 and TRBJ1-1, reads DTGVSQNPRHKITKRGQNVTFRCDPISEHNRLYWYRQTLGQGPEFLTYFQNEAQLEKSRLLSDRFSAERPKGSFSTLEIQRTEQGDSAMYLCASKTQRNTEAFFGQGTRLTVV.

The CDR3 region is CACRQGPYEQYF. Written as DNA, the CDR3 is TGTGCCTGTAGACAGGGACCCTACGAGCAGTACTTC. The chain joins TRBV30 to TRBJ2-7, with 7 bases identical to TRBD1. Germline trimming cut 6 bases from V and 2 bases from J; bases unmatched to any gene: 4. This CDR3 contains 12 residues. Per the germline V gene, CDR1 is GTSNPN and CDR2 is SVGIG (reference sequence).

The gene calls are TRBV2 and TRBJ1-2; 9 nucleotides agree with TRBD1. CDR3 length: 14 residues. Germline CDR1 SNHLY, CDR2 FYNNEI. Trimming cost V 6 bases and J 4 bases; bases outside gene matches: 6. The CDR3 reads CASRLDRGAYGYTF. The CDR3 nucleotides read TGTGCCAGCAGACTTGACAGGGGGGCCTATGGCTACACCTTC.

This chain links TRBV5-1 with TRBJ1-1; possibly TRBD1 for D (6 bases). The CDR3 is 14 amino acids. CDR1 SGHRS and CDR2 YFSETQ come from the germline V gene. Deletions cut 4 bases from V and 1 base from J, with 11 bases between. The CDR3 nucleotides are TGCGCCAGCAGCCAATTACAGGGGAACACTGAAGCTTTCTTT. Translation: CASSQLQGNTEAFF. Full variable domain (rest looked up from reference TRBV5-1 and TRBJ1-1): KAGVTQTPRYLIKTRGQQVTLSCSPISGHRSVSWYQQTPGQGLQFLFEYFSETQRNKGNFPGRFSGRQFSNSRSEMNVSTLELGDSALYLCASSQLQGNTEAFFGQGTRLTVV.

CDR3 coding DNA: TGTGCCAGTAGTATGGACAGGGAGACTAACTATGGCTACACCTTC. Translating gives CASSMDRETNYGYTF. This chain uses TRBV19 with TRBJ1-2; 8 bases agree with TRBD1. The length of the CDR3 is 15 residues. V shed 3 bases and J 0 bases; nucleotides not matched to a gene: 3. CDR1 and CDR2 (germline): LNHDA, SQIVND (reference sequence).

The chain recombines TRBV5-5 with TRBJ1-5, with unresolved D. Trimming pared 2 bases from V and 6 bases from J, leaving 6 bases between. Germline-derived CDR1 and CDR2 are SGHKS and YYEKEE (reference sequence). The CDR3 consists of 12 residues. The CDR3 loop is CASSFGGQPQHF. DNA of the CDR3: TGTGCCAGCAGCTTCGGAGGTCAGCCCCAGCATTTT.

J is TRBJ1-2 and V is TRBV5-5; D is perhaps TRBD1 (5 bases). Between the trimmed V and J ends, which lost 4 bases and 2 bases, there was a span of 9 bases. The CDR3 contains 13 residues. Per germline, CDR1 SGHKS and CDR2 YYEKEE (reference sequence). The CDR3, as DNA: TGTGCCAGCAGCCTACGACAGAACTATGGCTACACCTTC. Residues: CASSLRQNYGYTF.

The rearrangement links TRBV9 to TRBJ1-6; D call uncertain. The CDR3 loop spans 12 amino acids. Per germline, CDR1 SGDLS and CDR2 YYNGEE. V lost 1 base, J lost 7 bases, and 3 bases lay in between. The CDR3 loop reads CASSVQNSPLHF. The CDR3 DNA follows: TGTGCCAGCAGCGTACAGAATTCACCCCTCCACTTT.

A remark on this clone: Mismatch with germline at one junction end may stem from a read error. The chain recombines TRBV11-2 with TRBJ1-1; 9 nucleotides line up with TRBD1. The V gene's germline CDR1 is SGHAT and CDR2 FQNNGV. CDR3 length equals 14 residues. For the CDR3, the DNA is TGTGCCAGCAGCTCCGGACAGGGGAACACTGAAGATTTCTTT. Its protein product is CASSSGQGNTEDFF.

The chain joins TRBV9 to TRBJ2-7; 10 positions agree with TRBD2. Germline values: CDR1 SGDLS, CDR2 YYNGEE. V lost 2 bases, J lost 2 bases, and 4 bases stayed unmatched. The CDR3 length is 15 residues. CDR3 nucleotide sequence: TGTGCCAGCAGCGTCACTAGCGGGGCCGCCTACGAGCAGTACTTC. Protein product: CASSVTSGAAYEQYF.

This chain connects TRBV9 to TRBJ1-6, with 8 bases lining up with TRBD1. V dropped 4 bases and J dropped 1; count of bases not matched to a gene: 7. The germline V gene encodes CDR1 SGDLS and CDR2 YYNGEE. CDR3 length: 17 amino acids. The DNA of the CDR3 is TGTGCCAGCAGCAGAGGACAGGGTCGGTCCTATAATTCACCCCTCCACTTT. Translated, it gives CASSRGQGRSYNSPLHF. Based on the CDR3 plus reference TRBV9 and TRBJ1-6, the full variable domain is DSGVTQTPKHLITATGQRVTLRCSPRSGDLSVYWYQQSLDQGLQFLIQYYNGEERAKGNILERFSAQQFPDLHSELNLSSLELGDSALYFCASSRGQGRSYNSPLHFGNGTRLTVT.

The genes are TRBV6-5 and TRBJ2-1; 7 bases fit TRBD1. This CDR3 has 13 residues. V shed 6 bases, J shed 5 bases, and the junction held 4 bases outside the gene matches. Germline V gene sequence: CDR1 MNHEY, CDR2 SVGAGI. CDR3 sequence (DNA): TGTGCCAGCAGACAGGGGACAAACAATGAGCAGTTCTTC. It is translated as CASRQGTNNEQFF.

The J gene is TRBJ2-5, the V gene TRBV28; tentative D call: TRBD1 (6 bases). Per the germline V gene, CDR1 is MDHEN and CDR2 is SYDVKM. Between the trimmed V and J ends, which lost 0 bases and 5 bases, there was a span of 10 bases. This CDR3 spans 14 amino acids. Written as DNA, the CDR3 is TGTGCCAGCAGTTTATGGGCAGGGGAGGAGACCCAGTACTTC. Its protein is CASSLWAGEETQYF. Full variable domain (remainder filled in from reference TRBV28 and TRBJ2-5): DVKVTQSSRYLVKRTGEKVFLECVQDMDHENMFWYRQDPGLGLRLIYFSYDVKMKEKGDIPEGYSVSREKKERFSLILESASTNQTSMYLCASSLWAGEETQYFGPGTRLLVL.

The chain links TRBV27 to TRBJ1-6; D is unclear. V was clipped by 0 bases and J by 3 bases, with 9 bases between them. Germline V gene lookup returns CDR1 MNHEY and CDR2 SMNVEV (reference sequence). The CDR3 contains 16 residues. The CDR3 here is CASSLSTGDYNSPLHF. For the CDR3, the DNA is TGTGCCAGCAGTTTATCCACCGGGGACTATAATTCACCCCTCCACTTT.

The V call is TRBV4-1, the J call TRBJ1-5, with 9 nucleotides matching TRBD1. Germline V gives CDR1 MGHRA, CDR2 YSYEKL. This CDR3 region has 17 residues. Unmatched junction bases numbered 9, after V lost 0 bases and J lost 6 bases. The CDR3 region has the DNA TGCGCCAGCAGCCAAGATAGGGGACAGGGAGGGGGTCAGCCCCAGCATTTT. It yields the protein CASSQDRGQGGGQPQHF.

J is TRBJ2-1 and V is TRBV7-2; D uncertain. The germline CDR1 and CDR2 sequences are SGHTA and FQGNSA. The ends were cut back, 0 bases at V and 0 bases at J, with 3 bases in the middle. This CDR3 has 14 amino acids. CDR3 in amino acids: CASSLAHSYNEQFF. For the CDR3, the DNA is TGTGCCAGCAGCTTAGCACACTCCTACAATGAGCAGTTCTTC.

CDR3 region: CASFGTGALDTQYF. In DNA, the CDR3 is TGCGCCAGCTTCGGGACAGGGGCGTTAGATACGCAGTATTTT. The V gene is TRBV5-1, the J gene TRBJ2-3; 10 bases map to TRBD1. Trimming cost V 7 bases and J 5 bases; bases outside gene matches: 7. CDR1 is SGHRS, CDR2 YFSETQ, per germline. CDR3 length: 14 amino acids.

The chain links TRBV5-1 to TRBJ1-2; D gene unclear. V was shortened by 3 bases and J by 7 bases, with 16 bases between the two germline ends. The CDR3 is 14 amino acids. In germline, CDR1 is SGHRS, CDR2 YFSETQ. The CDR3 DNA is TGCGCCAGCAGCTCCGGTTCGGGGTGGAGTGGCTACACCTTC. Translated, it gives CASSSGSGWSGYTF.

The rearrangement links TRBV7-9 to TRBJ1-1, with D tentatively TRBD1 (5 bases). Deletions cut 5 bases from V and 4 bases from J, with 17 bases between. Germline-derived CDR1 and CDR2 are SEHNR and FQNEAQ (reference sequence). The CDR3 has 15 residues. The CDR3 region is CASSPYSDSITEAFF. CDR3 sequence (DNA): TGTGCCAGCAGCCCATACTCCGACAGTATCACTGAAGCTTTCTTT.